The T cell receptor beta chain under discussion was sequenced for a study of cytomegalovirus exposure and HLA in healthy donors. Sequencing was performed with immunoSEQ multiplex PCR; in TCRdb, only in-frame clones are kept and a portion is missing. This table has roughly 230,000 clones, about 92% appearing once. Concerning this clone: Its specificity is not known.

Findings and limits, study-wide: In the approximately 120 validation repertoires, a later analysis found that first-cohort TCR clusters tended to co-occur. Some TCR beta chains (roughly 160 of them) were listed as cytomegalovirus-associated.

The ends were cut back, 5 bases at V and 2 bases at J, with 10 bases in the middle. Germline V gene lookup returns CDR1 SGHTA and CDR2 FQGNSA. The CDR3 contains 13 residues. This chain joins TRBV7-2 and TRBJ2-7; D gene unclear. The source is a woman under 40 in good health and CMV-seronegative. Material: PBMCs. The CDR3 sequence: CASSPREPYEQYF. For the CDR3, the DNA is TGTGCCAGCAGCCCCCGTGAACCCTACGAGCAGTACTTC.